This is a list of T cell receptor beta chains from one sample in a study of CXCR3-negative and CXCR3-positive naive CD8 T cells. TCRdb reprocessed the 5' RACE reads and stores each CDR3 protein as one record, lacking DNA. This sample lists some 9,100 distinct CDR3 sequences; its ten largest clones have 1% to 1.4%. The sequencing sample was made of naive CXCR3- CD8+ T cells from blood. The receptors derive from a human donor in good health. Some clones in this sample may be carry-over from other donors' samples. Both conserved end residues are part of each CDR3. Some rows mark clone size as missing; the rest say once, few, many or name a class of expanded clone.

abundance: medium-sized
j_gene: TRBJ2-1
v_gene: TRBV29-1
CDR3aa: CSVEEGRGQIYNEQFF

abundance: medium-sized
j_gene: TRBJ2-7
v_gene: TRBV4-1
CDR3aa: CASSPGVEQYF

abundance: medium-sized
j_gene: TRBJ2-1
v_gene: TRBV14
CDR3aa: CASSQYSGSSGEQFF

abundance: .
j_gene: TRBJ1-5
v_gene: TRBV6-5
CDR3aa: CASREYNQPQHF

abundance: .
j_gene: TRBJ1-3
v_gene: TRBV2
CDR3aa: CASSGAEGNTIYF

abundance: .
j_gene: TRBJ1-2
v_gene: TRBV6-5
CDR3aa: CASGPGAANYGYTF

abundance: medium-sized
j_gene: TRBJ1-3
v_gene: TRBV6-2/TRBV6-3
CDR3aa: CGPRMTGNTIYF

abundance: .
j_gene: TRBJ1-1
v_gene: TRBV29-1
CDR3aa: CSSRTVGTEAFF

abundance: .
j_gene: TRBJ2-1
v_gene: TRBV7-3
CDR3aa: CASSLQGLNVNEQFF

abundance: .
j_gene: TRBJ1-3
v_gene: TRBV28
CDR3aa: CASSYTGGGGNTIYF

abundance: medium-sized
j_gene: TRBJ1-1
v_gene: TRBV7-9
CDR3aa: CASSSGTGNTEAFF

abundance: .
j_gene: TRBJ1-1
v_gene: TRBV14
CDR3aa: CASSQLQVNTEAFF

abundance: .
j_gene: TRBJ2-1
v_gene: TRBV6-2/TRBV6-3
CDR3aa: CASSSLRGGNSYNEQFF

abundance: medium-sized
j_gene: TRBJ1-5
v_gene: TRBV6-6
CDR3aa: CASSSGGSSNQPQHF

abundance: medium-sized
j_gene: TRBJ2-7
v_gene: TRBV12-1
CDR3aa: CASSPRDPEQYF

abundance: .
j_gene: TRBJ2-5
v_gene: TRBV7-6
CDR3aa: CASSSRPETSVWETQYF